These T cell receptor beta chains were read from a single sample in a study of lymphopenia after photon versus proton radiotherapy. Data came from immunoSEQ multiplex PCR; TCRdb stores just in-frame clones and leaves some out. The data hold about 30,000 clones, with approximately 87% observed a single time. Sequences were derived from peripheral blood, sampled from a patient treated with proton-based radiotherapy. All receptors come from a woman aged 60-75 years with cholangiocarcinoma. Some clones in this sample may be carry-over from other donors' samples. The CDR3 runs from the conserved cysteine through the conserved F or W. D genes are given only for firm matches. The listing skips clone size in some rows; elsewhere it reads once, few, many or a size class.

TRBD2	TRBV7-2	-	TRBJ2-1	CASSLGGTREYNEQFF	TGTGCCAGCAGCTTAGGAGGGACTAGGGAATACAATGAGCAGTTCTTC
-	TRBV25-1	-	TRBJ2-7	CASSFSHYEQYF	TGTGCCAGCAGTTTTAGCCACTACGAGCAGTACTTC
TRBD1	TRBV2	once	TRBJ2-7	CAKLGQGGYEQYF	TGTGCCAAATTAGGACAGGGAGGCTACGAGCAGTACTTC
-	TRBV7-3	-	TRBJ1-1	CASSRGADTEAFF	TGTGCCAGCAGCCGAGGGGCCGACACTGAAGCTTTCTTT
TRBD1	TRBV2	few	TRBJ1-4	CASIQGRGLIGEKLFF	TGTGCCAGCATACAGGGGAGGGGACTTATTGGGGAAAAACTGTTTTTT
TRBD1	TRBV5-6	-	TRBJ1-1	CASTDLGQGNTEAFF	TGTGCCAGCACCGATTTAGGACAGGGGAACACTGAAGCTTTCTTT
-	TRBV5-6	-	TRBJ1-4	CASSPGPLTNEKLFF	TGTGCCAGCAGCCCGGGGCCCCTAACTAATGAAAAACTGTTTTTT
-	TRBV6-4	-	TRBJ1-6	CASSEAGPPTGSPLHF	TGTGCCAGCAGTGAAGCGGGCCCCCCTACCGGTTCACCCCTCCACTTT
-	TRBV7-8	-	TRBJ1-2	CASSFEGDGYTF	TGTGCCAGCAGCTTCGAGGGGGATGGCTACACCTTC
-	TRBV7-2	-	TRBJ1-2	CASSPDNYYGYTF	TGTGCCAGCAGCCCGGACAACTACTATGGCTACACCTTC
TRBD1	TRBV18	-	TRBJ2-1	CASSPGTGTLNEQFF	TGTGCCAGCTCACCCGGGACAGGGACTTTAAATGAGCAGTTCTTC
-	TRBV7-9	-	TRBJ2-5	CASRPSVPETQYF	TGTGCCAGCAGACCCAGTGTTCCAGAGACCCAGTACTTC
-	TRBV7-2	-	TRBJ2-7	CASSRGKEQYF	TGTGCCAGCAGCCGGGGAAAGGAGCAGTACTTC
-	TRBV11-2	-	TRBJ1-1	CASSLDLKGTTEAFF	TGTGCCAGCAGCTTAGATCTAAAGGGTACCACTGAAGCTTTCTTT
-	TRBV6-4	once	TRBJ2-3	CASSDSTSADTQYF	TGTGCCAGCAGTGACTCAACGTCGGCAGATACGCAGTATTTT
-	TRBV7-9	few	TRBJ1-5	CASSYHGPSNQPQHF	TGTGCCAGCAGCTACCACGGCCCAAGCAATCAGCCCCAGCATTTT
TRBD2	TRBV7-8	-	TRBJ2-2	CASSFTRLAGKTNTGELFF	TGTGCCAGCAGCTTCACAAGACTAGCGGGGAAAACGAACACCGGGGAGCTGTTTTTT
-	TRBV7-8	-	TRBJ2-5	CASSFDRQETQYF	TGTGCCAGCAGCTTCGACAGGCAAGAGACCCAGTACTTC
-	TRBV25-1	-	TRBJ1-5	CASSVTGSNQPQHF	TGTGCCAGCAGTGTTACCGGGAGCAATCAGCCCCAGCATTTT
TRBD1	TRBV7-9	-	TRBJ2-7	CASSFTGQANLVDF	TGTGCCAGCAGCTTCACGGGACAGGCGAATTTGGTAGACTTC
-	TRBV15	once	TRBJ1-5	CATSRDWMGASYSNQPQHF	TGTGCCACCAGCAGAGATTGGATGGGGGCCTCATATAGCAATCAGCCCCAGCATTTT
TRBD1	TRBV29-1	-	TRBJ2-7	CSVGTGYGEQYF	TGCAGCGTTGGGACAGGGTATGGCGAGCAGTACTTC
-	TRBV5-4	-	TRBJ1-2	CASSLETTNYGYTF	TGTGCCAGCAGCTTGGAGACTACAAACTATGGCTACACCTTC
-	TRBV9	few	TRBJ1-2	CASSVAPWTIGYTF	TGTGCCAGCAGCGTAGCCCCCTGGACAATTGGCTACACCTTC
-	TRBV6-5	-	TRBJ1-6	CASSYSGDTPLHF	TGTGCCAGCAGTTACTCGGGAGATACACCCCTCCACTTT
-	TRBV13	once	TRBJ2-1	CALKRSSYNEQFF	TGTGCCTTAAAGCGGAGCTCCTACAATGAGCAGTTCTTC
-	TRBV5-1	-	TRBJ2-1	CASSLAGTQSSYNEQFF	TGCGCCAGCAGCTTGGCAGGGACCCAGAGCTCCTACAATGAGCAGTTCTTC
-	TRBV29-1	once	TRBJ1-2	CSVSRVVVGYTF	TGCAGCGTTTCGAGGGTCGTGGTTGGCTACACCTTC
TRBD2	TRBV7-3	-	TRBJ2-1	CASSPMGLAGGIEQFF	TGTGCCAGCAGCCCTATGGGACTAGCGGGGGGCATCGAGCAGTTCTTC
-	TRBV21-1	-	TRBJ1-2	CASSKGHGGALNYGYTF	TGTGCCAGCAGCAAAGGGCACGGGGGGGCGCTGAACTATGGCTACACCTTC
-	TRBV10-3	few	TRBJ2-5	CAISESQARQETQYF	TGTGCCATCAGTGAGTCGCAGGCAAGGCAAGAGACCCAGTACTTC
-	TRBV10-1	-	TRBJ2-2	CASSLQNTGELFF	TGCGCCAGCAGTCTTCAGAACACCGGGGAGCTGTTTTTT
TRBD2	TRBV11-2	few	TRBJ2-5	CASTAWVAGGSETQYF	TGTGCCAGCACAGCCTGGGTAGCGGGAGGGAGTGAGACCCAGTACTTC
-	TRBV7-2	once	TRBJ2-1	CASSLLVTTSYNEQFF	TGTGCCAGCAGCTTACTTGTGACTACGTCCTACAATGAGCAGTTCTTC
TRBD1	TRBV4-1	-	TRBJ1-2	CASSAPGQINYGYTF	TGCGCCAGCAGCGCCCCGGGACAGATAAACTATGGCTACACCTTC
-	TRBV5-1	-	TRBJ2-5	CASSAGQSQETQYF	TGCGCCAGCAGCGCGGGACAGTCCCAAGAGACCCAGTACTTC
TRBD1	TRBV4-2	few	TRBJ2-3	CASSQGPTGQASDTQYF	TGTGCCAGCAGCCAGGGGCCTACGGGACAGGCTTCAGATACGCAGTATTTT
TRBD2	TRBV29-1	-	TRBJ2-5	CSVEDIAGGHQETQYF	TGCAGCGTTGAAGATATAGCGGGGGGGCACCAAGAGACCCAGTACTTC
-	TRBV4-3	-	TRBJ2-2	CASSQAANTGELFF	TGCGCCAGCAGCCAAGCAGCGAACACCGGGGAGCTGTTTTTT
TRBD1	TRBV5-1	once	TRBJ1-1	CASSMDRDLMNTEAFF	TGCGCCAGCAGCATGGACAGGGACCTTATGAACACTGAAGCTTTCTTT
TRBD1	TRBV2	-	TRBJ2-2	CASSDGQGTGELFF	TGTGCCAGCAGCGATGGACAGGGGACCGGGGAGCTGTTTTTT
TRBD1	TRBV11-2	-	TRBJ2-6	CASSLIGGAGANVLTF	TGTGCCAGCAGCTTAATAGGGGGCGCTGGGGCCAACGTCCTGACTTTC
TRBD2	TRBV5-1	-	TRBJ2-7	CASSPGLAPYEQYF	TGCGCCAGCAGCCCGGGACTAGCACCCTACGAGCAGTACTTC
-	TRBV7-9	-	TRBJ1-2	CASTSPGATNYGYTF	TGTGCCAGCACGTCACCAGGGGCCACTAACTATGGCTACACCTTC
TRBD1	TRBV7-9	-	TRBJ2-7	CASSLKGTDAYEQYF	TGTGCCAGCAGCTTAAAGGGGACAGATGCCTACGAGCAGTACTTC
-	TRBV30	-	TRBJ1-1	CAWRLSVFSRSNTEAFF	TGTGCCTGGCGTCTCTCCGTTTTCAGCAGGTCCAACACTGAAGCTTTCTTT
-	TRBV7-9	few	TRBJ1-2	CASTLGGSYAYTF	TGTGCCAGCACCCTAGGGGGATCCTATGCCTACACCTTC
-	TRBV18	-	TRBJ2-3	CASSAGTPRDTQYF	TGTGCCAGCTCGGCCGGGACTCCCAGGGATACGCAGTATTTT
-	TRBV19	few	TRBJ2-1	CASSQWATEQFF	TGTGCCAGTAGCCAATGGGCCACGGAGCAGTTCTTC
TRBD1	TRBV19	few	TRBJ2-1	CASARQGSYNEQFF	TGTGCCAGCGCTCGACAGGGCTCCTACAATGAGCAGTTCTTC
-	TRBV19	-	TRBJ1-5	CASSSREGTLSNQPQHF	TGTGCCAGTAGTTCTCGGGAGGGAACCCTGAGCAATCAGCCCCAGCATTTT
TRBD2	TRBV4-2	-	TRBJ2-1	CASSQDAGGTNEQFF	TGTGCCAGCAGCCAAGACGCGGGGGGGACGAATGAGCAGTTCTTC
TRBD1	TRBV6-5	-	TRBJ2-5	CASSYAEGRGWETQYF	TGTGCCAGCAGTTACGCCGAGGGCAGGGGGTGGGAGACCCAGTACTTC
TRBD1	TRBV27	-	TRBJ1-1	CASSPRGQVYEAFF	TGTGCCAGCAGCCCCAGGGGACAGGTCTATGAAGCTTTCTTT
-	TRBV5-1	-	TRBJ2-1	CASSLVGQEYNEQFF	TGCGCCAGCAGCTTGGTCGGGCAGGAGTACAATGAGCAGTTCTTC
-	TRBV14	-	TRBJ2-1	CASSPGLWWNEQFF	TGTGCCAGCAGCCCGGGACTCTGGTGGAATGAGCAGTTCTTC
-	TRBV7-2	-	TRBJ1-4	CASSLDRTDEKLFF	TGTGCCAGCAGCTTAGACAGGACGGATGAAAAACTGTTTTTT